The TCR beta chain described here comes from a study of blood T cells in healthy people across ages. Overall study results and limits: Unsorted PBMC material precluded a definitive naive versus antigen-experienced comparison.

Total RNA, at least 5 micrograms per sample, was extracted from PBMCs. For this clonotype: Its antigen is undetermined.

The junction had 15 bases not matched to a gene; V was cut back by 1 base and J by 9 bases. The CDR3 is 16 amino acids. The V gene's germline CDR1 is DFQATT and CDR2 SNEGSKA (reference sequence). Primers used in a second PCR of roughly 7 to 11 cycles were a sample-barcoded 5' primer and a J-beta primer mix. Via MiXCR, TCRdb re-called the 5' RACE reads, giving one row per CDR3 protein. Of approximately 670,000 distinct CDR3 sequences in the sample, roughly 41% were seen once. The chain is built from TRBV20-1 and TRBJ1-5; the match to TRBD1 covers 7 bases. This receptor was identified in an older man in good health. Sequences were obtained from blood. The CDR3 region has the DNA TGCAGTGCTAGAGTTGGGACAGAGTCTCGTGGTCGGCCCCAGCATTTT. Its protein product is CSARVGTESRGRPQHF.